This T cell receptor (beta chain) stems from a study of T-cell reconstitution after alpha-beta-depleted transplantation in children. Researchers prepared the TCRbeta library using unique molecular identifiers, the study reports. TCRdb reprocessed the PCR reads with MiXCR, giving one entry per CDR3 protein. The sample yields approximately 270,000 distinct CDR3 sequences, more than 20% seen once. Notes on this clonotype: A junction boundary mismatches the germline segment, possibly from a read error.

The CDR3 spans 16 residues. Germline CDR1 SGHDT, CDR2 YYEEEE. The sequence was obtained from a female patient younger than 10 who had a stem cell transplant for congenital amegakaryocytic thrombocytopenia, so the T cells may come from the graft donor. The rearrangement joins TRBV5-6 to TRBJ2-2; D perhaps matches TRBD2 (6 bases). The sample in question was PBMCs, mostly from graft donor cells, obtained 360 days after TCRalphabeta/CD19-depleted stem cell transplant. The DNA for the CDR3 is TGTGCCAGCAGCCCACAAGCGGGTCTACGCACCGGGGAGCTGTTATTT. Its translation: CASSPQAGLRTGELLF.